This TCR beta chain emerged from a study of vaccination and CD4 T cells after COVID-19. In germline, CDR1 is MNHEY, CDR2 SVGEGT. Between the trimmed V and J ends, which lost 6 bases and 5 bases, there was a span of 7 bases. This CDR3 is built from 11 residues. Concerning this clonotype: Antigen: not known.

Treatment specified: approximately nine-day PBMC culture with coronavirus spike peptide pools or control peptides (ViraFEST assay). Negative selection recovered the CD4+ T cells once they had spent around ten days in culture. Cultured CD4+ T cell DNA was sequenced using the Oncomine TCR Beta short-read assay. TCRdb called the PCR reads again in MiXCR, with one record for every CDR3 protein. This sample carries 7,500 or so distinct CDR3 sequences, approximately 70% of them seen once, and the ten largest clones take about 20%. The V and J genes are TRBV6-2 or TRBV6-3 and TRBJ1-1; D unresolved. The sample was cultured CD4+ T cells from blood, taken after SARS-CoV-2 vaccination. The receptor was derived from a human donor with COVID-19. In nucleotides, the CDR3 is TGTGCCAGCAGCCCCTCAACTGAAGCTTTCTTT. Amino acids: CASSPSTEAFF.